This T cell receptor beta chain was observed in a study of T cells in Graves' hyperthyroidism and ophthalmopathy. Amplification of TCR beta CDR3 regions used RNA as the template. TCR CDR3 regions were first amplified by RT-PCR with HTBI primers. TCRdb reanalysed the multiplex PCR reads using MiXCR and keeps one entry per CDR3 protein. The sample holds fewer than 500,000 distinct CDR3 sequences, roughly 15% seen once. Germline CDR1 reads DFQATT; CDR2 reads SNEGSKA (reference sequence). The CDR3 totals 13 residues. Trimming pared 6 bases from V and 2 bases from J, leaving 13 bases between. This receptor was obtained from a man between 18 and 29 years old with Graves' ophthalmopathy. Material for sequencing was blood. The chain joins TRBV20-1 to TRBJ1-2; D is unclear. This chain's CDR3 is CSADPSRNYGYTF. As DNA, the CDR3 is TGCAGTGCGGACCCGAGCAGGAACTATGGCTACACCTTC.